This entry is about one T cell receptor beta chain. Its antigen is undetermined. Naive CD8 populations comprised CD45RO-negative cells positively selected for CCR7, excluding terminally differentiated effector memory CD45RA+ cells. This sample is drawn from a study of shared clonotypes between healthy human individuals. At the level of the study: For every donor, three CD4 naive, three CD4 memory, two CD8 naive and one CD8 memory plates were used.

Study findings and constraints: Some naive CD4 clonotypes, around 5%, turned up in common across a few donors.

Using immunoSEQ multiplex PCR, the repertoire was profiled, and TCRdb retains in-frame clones only, with some absent. The sample has around 1.9 million clones, roughly 91% seen once; the top ten hold approximately 1.7%. Between the trimmed V and J ends, which lost 4 bases and 2 bases, there was a span of 15 bases. The V gene's germline CDR1 is SGDLS and CDR2 YYNGEE. The length of the CDR3 is 16 residues. The clonotype was recovered from a man younger than 30 in good health. Some clones in this sample may be carry-over from other donors' samples. The specimen sequenced was naive CD8+ T cells from PBMCs. The gene calls are TRBV9 and TRBJ2-2; D perhaps matches TRBD1 (5 bases). The CDR3 sequence is CASSLSGAINTGELFF. The CDR3 DNA reads as TGTGCCAGCAGCTTATCTGGGGCCATTAACACCGGGGAGCTGTTTTTT.